The T cell receptor (beta chain) described here comes from a study of cytomegalovirus exposure and HLA in healthy donors. Study-wide context: Some 80 million unique TCRs from HLA-typed donors were held in an early data release.

Germline V gene lookup returns CDR1 LGHNA and CDR2 YSLEER. The length of the CDR3 is 14 residues. Trimming left V 0 bases short and J 5 bases short, with 10 bases between. As for this clone: The antigen remains unidentified.

Whole-study results and caveats: In an earlier analysis, productive rearrangement rates for most beta V segments clustered near 87% or 30%.

Primers: 60 Vbeta forward and 13 Jbeta reverse. Using immunoSEQ multiplex PCR, the repertoire was profiled, and TCRdb retains in-frame clones only, with some absent. The table includes over 85,000 clones, approximately 83% detected once. The genes are TRBV4-3 and TRBJ1-2; no clear D gene. The sequence came from a middle-aged man in good health and CMV-seronegative. Sequencing was performed on PBMCs. CDR3 protein: CASSQEGQVYGYTF. The CDR3, as DNA: TGCGCCAGCAGCCAAGAAGGCCAGGTTTATGGCTACACCTTC.